The 31 T cell receptor beta chains below were found in one sample sequenced in a study of early T cells in non-severe SARS-CoV-2 infection. One entry per CDR3 protein, called by TCRdb with MiXCR from the 5' RACE reads. The sample consists of roughly 30,000 distinct CDR3 sequences, roughly 5.4% of them appearing once. The sample comprised whole blood. All receptors come from an adult who was a healthcare worker with PCR-confirmed SARS-CoV-2 infection or an uninfected control (not recorded which).

This clonotype was recorded at least ten times. The rearrangement joins TRBV12-3 or TRBV12-4 to TRBJ1-1, with D perhaps TRBD1 (5 bases). V lost 6 bases and J 9 bases, leaving 14 bases between the germline ends. This CDR3 comprises 12 residues. The CDR3 protein is CASSASGTQAFF. The CDR3 DNA follows: TGTGCCAGCAGCGCGTCCGGGACCCAAGCTTTCTTT.

For this clonotype: Possible read error: a much larger clone is one base away. This rearrangement joins TRBV11-3 to TRBJ2-1, with 7 bases aligning to TRBD2. Germline V gene lookup returns CDR1 SGHNT and CDR2 YENEEA. This CDR3 has 16 amino acids. CDR3: CASSLDGRPSYNGQFF. CDR3 DNA sequence: TGTGCCAGCAGCTTAGACGGGAGGCCTTCCTACAATGGGCAGTTCTTC.

This clonotype is medium-sized. V is TRBV6-5 and J is TRBJ2-1, with TRBD1 identical over 7 bases. CDR1 is MNHEY and CDR2 is SVGAGI in the germline V gene. The CDR3 consists of 18 residues. V gave up 2 bases and J gave up 3 bases; unmatched junction bases: 13. The DNA for the CDR3 is TGTGCCAGCAGTTACGGAACCCTACAGGGGATAGGCTACAATGAGCAGTTCTTC. The encoded protein is CASSYGTLQGIGYNEQFF.

At least ten counts were recorded for this clonotype. This sequence joins TRBV28 and TRBJ2-7, with TRBD1 matching 10 bases. Germline V lookup: CDR1 MDHEN, CDR2 SYDVKM. Trimming removed 5 bases from V and 11 bases from J; junction bases left unmatched: 3. The CDR3 extends over 11 amino acids. In DNA, the CDR3 is TGTGCCAGCAGTGGGGGGACAGGGGAGTACTTC. It is translated as CASSGGTGEYF.

This rearrangement joins TRBV7-3 to TRBJ2-1; 10 positions match TRBD2. This CDR3 has 16 amino acids. Germline lookup yields CDR1 SGHTA and CDR2 FQGTGA. J lost 4 bases, V lost 0 bases, and 3 bases had no gene match. CDR3 in amino acids: CASSLTLAGDYNEQFF. The CDR3, as DNA: TGTGCCAGCAGCTTAACGCTAGCGGGGGATTACAATGAGCAGTTCTTC. Together with reference TRBV7-3 and TRBJ2-1, the CDR3 gives the full variable domain: GAGVSQTPSNKVTEKGKYVELRCDPISGHTALYWYRQSLGQGPEFLIYFQGTGAADDSGLPNDRFFAVRPEGSVSTLKIQRTERGDSAVYLCASSLTLAGDYNEQFFGPGTRLTVL.

This clonotype is termed medium-sized. The rearrangement joins TRBV29-1 to TRBJ2-5; D not resolved. CDR1 SQVTM and CDR2 ANQGSEA come from the germline V gene. V lost 0 bases and J 3 bases, leaving 11 bases between the germline ends. The CDR3 spans 14 residues. The CDR3 spells CSVEDPGGKETQYF. The DNA for the CDR3 is TGCAGCGTTGAAGATCCGGGTGGGAAAGAGACCCAGTACTTC.

This clonotype occurred many times. The genes are TRBV7-6 and TRBJ2-1, with TRBD2 as a possible D gene (6 bases). This CDR3 has 15 amino acids. The germline V gene encodes CDR1 SGHVS and CDR2 FNYEAQ. Trimming took 0 bases from V and 9 from J, leaving 15 bases between them. The CDR3 DNA is TGTGCCAGCAGCTTAGCGGAGGGCCAGGGCAGTGAGCAGTTCTTC. Its translation: CASSLAEGQGSEQFF. Full variable domain (missing parts from reference TRBV7-6 and TRBJ2-1): GAGVSQSPRYKVTKRGQDVALRCDPISGHVSLYWYRQALGQGPEFLTYFNYEAQQDKSGLPNDRFSAERPEGSISTLTIQRTEQRDSAMYRCASSLAEGQGSEQFFGPGTRLTVL.

The chain links TRBV11-2 to TRBJ2-7; D not resolved. The germline CDR1 and CDR2 sequences are SGHAT and FQNNGV. The CDR3 spans 15 residues. V was trimmed by 4 bases and J by 0 bases, leaving 13 bases between them. In DNA form, the CDR3 reads TGTGCCAGCAGCTCTCGGGCGCCGGACTCCTACGAGCAGTACTTC. Protein: CASSSRAPDSYEQYF.

This clonotype was seen at least ten times. The chain has TRBV4-2 and TRBJ1-2; D is unresolved. The CDR3 has 17 amino acids. Between the trimmed V and J ends, which lost 0 bases and 0 bases, there was a span of 14 bases. Per germline, CDR1 LGHNA and CDR2 YNFKEQ. The CDR3 DNA reads TGTGCCAGCAGCCAAGATACTCGCGGAATTTCTAACTATGGCTACACCTTC. It yields the protein CASSQDTRGISNYGYTF.

Many counts were recorded for this clonotype. The rearrangement joins TRBV9 to TRBJ2-7, with a possible D match to TRBD2 (6 bases). The CDR3 is 13 residues long. Germline CDR1 reads SGDLS; CDR2 reads YYNGEE. Trimming pared 0 bases from V and 7 bases from J, leaving 11 bases between. This CDR3 reads CASSVAASEEQYF. The CDR3 DNA reads as TGTGCCAGCAGCGTAGCGGCTAGCGAGGAGCAGTACTTC.

This clonotype has ten or more counts. The V and J genes are TRBV28 and TRBJ1-4; D is possibly TRBD1 (5 bases). Germline V gene sequence: CDR1 MDHEN, CDR2 SYDVKM. The CDR3 has 15 residues. Between the trimmed V and J ends, which lost 4 bases and 7 bases, there was a span of 16 bases. CDR3 DNA: TGTGCCAGCAGTTCGATACAGGCGGGGAGTGAAAAACTGTTTTTT. It is translated as CASSSIQAGSEKLFF.

The sample holds many counts of this clonotype. CDR3 DNA: TGTGCCAGCAGTCCCCTTCGACTAGCGGGGGTGGGCGGAGTGCAGTTCTTC. Its protein product is CASSPLRLAGVGGVQFF. The genes are TRBV12-3 or TRBV12-4 and TRBJ2-1; 12 bases map to TRBD2. The V segment lost 5 bases and the J segment 12 bases; nucleotides outside the gene matches: 17. The CDR3 runs 17 residues.

This clonotype was seen many times. This chain links TRBV2 with TRBJ2-1; TRBD1 matches at 8 bases. This CDR3 has 14 amino acids. Germline V gene sequence: CDR1 SNHLY, CDR2 FYNNEI. J lost 3 bases, V lost 4 bases, and 2 bases had no gene match. The CDR3 DNA reads TGTGCCAGCAGTGTGGACAGGGTCTACAATGAGCAGTTCTTC. Its protein is CASSVDRVYNEQFF.

This clonotype has just a few counts. In nucleotides, the CDR3 is TGTGCCAGCAGCTTAGGGGTCGGTGGGAGAAATTCACCCCTCCACTTT. It is translated as CASSLGVGGRNSPLHF. V is TRBV11-2 and J is TRBJ1-6; D ambiguous. The CDR3 covers 16 residues. Germline V gene lookup returns CDR1 SGHAT and CDR2 FQNNGV. V was clipped by 1 base and J by 7 bases, with 14 bases between them.

This clonotype is medium-sized (0.01 to 0.1%) by share. The V and J genes are TRBV10-3 and TRBJ2-5, with 11 positions matching TRBD2. The V gene's germline CDR1 is ENHRY and CDR2 SYGVKD. CDR3 length: 17 residues. J lost 2 bases, V lost 2 bases, and 7 bases had no gene match. In nucleotides, the CDR3 is TGTGCCATCAGTGAGCCAGGGACTAGCGGACTACAAGAGACCCAGTACTTC. Its translation is CAISEPGTSGLQETQYF.

This clonotype was counted many times. The chain uses TRBV12-3 or TRBV12-4 and TRBJ2-7, with 9 bases matching TRBD2. After removal of 7 bases from V and 1 base from J, the junction contained 5 bases not matched to a gene. The CDR3 has 14 amino acids. CDR3 loop: CASNPGLASYEQYF. The CDR3 coding sequence is TGTGCCAGCAACCCGGGACTAGCTTCCTACGAGCAGTACTTC.

This clonotype has only a few counts. V usage is TRBV7-9 and J usage is TRBJ2-7, with D perhaps matching TRBD2 (5 bases). Germline assignment: CDR1 SEHNR and CDR2 FQNEAQ (reference sequence). This CDR3 contains 16 residues. Trimming stripped 6 bases from V and 6 bases from J, with 24 bases between. The CDR3 region is CASSQEAWEKGGEQYF. CDR3 sequence (DNA): TGTGCCAGCAGTCAAGAGGCATGGGAGAAGGGTGGCGAGCAGTACTTC.

This clonotype was seen more than once but under ten times. The V and J genes are TRBV10-2 and TRBJ1-6, with 10 bases matching TRBD1. The germline gives CDR1 WSHSY, CDR2 SAAADI. The CDR3 has 17 residues. The junction had 16 bases not matched to a gene; V was cut back by 7 bases and J by 10 bases. The CDR3 DNA follows: TGCGCCAGCATGACAGGGGGCTTTGGCGAAATAGGATCACCCCTCCACTTT. Amino acids: CASMTGGFGEIGSPLHF.

This clonotype was recorded a few times. The chain combines TRBV5-6 with TRBJ2-1, with D possibly matching TRBD2 (5 bases). Per germline, CDR1 SGHDT and CDR2 YYEEEE. Trimming shortened V by 2 bases and J by 4 bases, and 10 bases separated the two germline ends. The CDR3 runs 14 residues. The CDR3 region is CASSLPRTYNEQFF. The CDR3 DNA sequence: TGTGCCAGCAGCTTACCTCGGACTTACAATGAGCAGTTCTTC.

This clonotype was seen many times. V gene TRBV6-1 combines with J gene TRBJ2-7; TRBD2 matches 7 bases. The CDR3 is made up of 16 amino acids. V lost 1 base and J lost 3; bases outside the gene matches: 9. CDR1 and CDR2 (germline): MNHNS, SASEGT. The CDR3 DNA reads TGTGCCAGCAGTGAAGGCTGGGGGGGACCTCACTACGAGCAGTACTTC. Its translation: CASSEGWGGPHYEQYF.

The chain carries TRBV24-1 and TRBJ2-3; TRBD1 matches at 9 bases. Germline CDR1 is KGHDR and CDR2 is SFDVKD. The CDR3 is 15 amino acids. The V and J ends lost 3 bases and 5 bases, in that order; junction bases with no gene match: 5. For the CDR3, the DNA is TGTGCCACCAGTGATCCGGGACAGGGAAGAGATACGCAGTATTTT. It yields the protein CATSDPGQGRDTQYF.

This clonotype has at least ten counts. The J gene is TRBJ2-1, the V gene TRBV7-2, with D perhaps TRBD1 (5 bases). V gave up 5 bases and J gave up 8 bases, with 16 bases separating them. Germline loops: CDR1 SGHTA, CDR2 FQGNSA. This CDR3 has 14 residues. The CDR3 DNA reads as TGTGCCAGCAGCCAAGGGGCCCTTCGGGATGAGCAGTTCTTC. Translated, it gives CASSQGALRDEQFF.

The genes are TRBV5-5 and TRBJ2-1; D is possibly TRBD2 (5 bases). This CDR3 comprises 12 residues. Germline loops: CDR1 SGHKS, CDR2 YYEKEE (reference sequence). V gave up 0 bases and J gave up 15 bases, with 13 bases separating them. CDR3 protein: CASSLGYEEAFF. The CDR3, as DNA: TGTGCCAGCAGCTTGGGGTACGAGGAGGCGTTCTTC.

This clonotype is termed medium-sized. This chain links TRBV7-2 with TRBJ2-7; TRBD2 is a possible D gene (7 bases). CDR1 is SGHTA and CDR2 is FQGNSA in the germline V gene. This CDR3 is built from 15 residues. Trimming stripped 5 bases from V and 3 bases from J, with 17 bases between. CDR3 in amino acids: CASSIGLGGGYEQYF. CDR3 nucleotide sequence: TGTGCCAGCAGCATCGGACTGGGAGGGGGCTACGAGCAGTACTTC.

This clonotype occurred a few times. Relative to the germline gene, one junction end is altered; a read error may explain this. This chain uses TRBV7-2 with TRBJ2-5; possibly TRBD2 for D (6 bases). Germline V gives CDR1 SGHTA, CDR2 FQGNSA. The length of the CDR3 is 13 residues. CDR3 protein: CASSIAVEETQYF. The CDR3 region has the DNA TGTGCCAGCAGCATAGCGGTAGAAGAGACCCAGTACTTC.

This clonotype was seen repeatedly, ten times or more. The rearrangement joins TRBV28 to TRBJ1-1; unclear D gene. CDR3 length equals 12 residues. Between the trimmed V and J ends, which lost 2 bases and 10 bases, there was a span of 11 bases. CDR1 and CDR2 (germline): MDHEN, SYDVKM. CDR3 sequence reads: CASSLLTRGAFF. Here the CDR3 DNA reads TGTGCCAGCAGTTTACTTACAAGAGGAGCTTTCTTT.

There are many counts of this clonotype. The rearrangement uses TRBV18 and TRBJ1-1; D ambiguous. Trimming cost V 1 base and J 4 bases, with 10 bases left between them. The CDR3 is made up of 14 amino acids. The germline V gene has CDR1 KGHSH and CDR2 LQKENI. The CDR3 DNA reads as TGTGCCAGCTCACCACGGGGTGGAAGCACTGAAGCTTTCTTT. This gives the protein CASSPRGGSTEAFF. Based on the CDR3 plus reference TRBV18 and TRBJ1-1, the full variable domain is NAGVMQNPRHLVRRRGQEARLRCSPMKGHSHVYWYRQLPEEGLKFMVYLQKENIIDESGMPKERFSAEFPKEGPSILRIQQVVRGDSAAYFCASSPRGGSTEAFFGQGTRLTVV.

This clonotype was counted many times. The V gene is TRBV13, the J gene TRBJ2-5; D uncertain. Trimming took off 5 bases at V and 5 bases at J, with 12 bases between the two ends. Germline CDR1 reads PRHDT; CDR2 reads FYEKMQ (reference sequence). CDR3 length: 13 amino acids. The CDR3 loop reads CASSLRAMETQYF. The CDR3 nucleotides read TGTGCCAGCAGCCTCCGGGCCATGGAGACCCAGTACTTC.

This clonotype has ten or more counts. The chain joins TRBV29-1 to TRBJ1-1; no clear D gene. CDR3 length: 13 residues. CDR1 is SQVTM and CDR2 is ANQGSEA in the germline V gene. The V end was cut by 4 bases, the J end by 4 bases, with 13 bases between. The CDR3 reads CSVVGGEGTEAFF. CDR3 DNA: TGCAGCGTTGTGGGTGGGGAGGGCACTGAAGCTTTCTTT.

The V and J genes are TRBV2 and TRBJ2-5, with no clear D. Germline values: CDR1 SNHLY, CDR2 FYNNEI. The CDR3 is made up of 11 amino acids. Trimming stripped 7 bases from V and 4 bases from J, with 7 bases between. CDR3 sequence reads: CASKLRETQYF. Written as DNA, the CDR3 is TGTGCCAGCAAACTCCGAGAGACCCAGTACTTC. The full variable domain, rest sourced from reference TRBV2 and TRBJ2-5, is EPEVTQTPSHQVTQMGQEVILRCVPISNHLYFYWYRQILGQKVEFLVSFYNNEISEKSEIFDDQFSVERPDGSNFTLKIRSTKLEDSAMYFCASKLRETQYFGPGTRLLVL.

This clonotype is medium-sized within its sample. The chain has TRBV7-2 and TRBJ2-7; TRBD2 is a possible D gene (5 bases). Per germline, CDR1 SGHTA and CDR2 FQGNSA. The germline V and J ends were trimmed by 3 bases and 3 bases, with 15 bases remaining between them. This CDR3 is 15 amino acids long. The CDR3, as DNA: TGTGCCAGCAGCTTCTTGGACTTCAGACTCTACGAGCAGTACTTC. Amino acid sequence: CASSFLDFRLYEQYF.